Included here is one T cell receptor beta chain sequence, with context. This specimen belongs to a study of blood T cell repertoires in COVID-19. Study-level information: Samples taken during acute and convalescent COVID-19 were collected in the United States, Italy and Spain.

Study processing details: Nucleated cell number was recorded as an estimate derived from reference gene primer amplification. Generated by immunoSEQ multiplex PCR, the TCRdb table keeps only in-frame clones and is missing some. V and J calls and clone size are as listed in that table; D and trimming were resolved from the DNA. The repertoire consists of some 400,000 clones, with around 87% occurring once and the leading ten covering about 2.3%. V was cut by 5 bases and J by 7 bases, with 12 bases left in between. The CDR3 runs to 12 residues. Germline assignment: CDR1 SNHLY and CDR2 FYNNEI. Seattle's cohort entered during active infection and was followed longitudinally.

The chain combines TRBV2 with TRBJ2-7; D possibly corresponds to TRBD2 (6 bases). This TCR came from a woman aged 55-69 years with COVID-19, enrolled during active disease. Sample: peripheral blood. The DNA for the CDR3 is TGTGCCAGCAGTCTCAATCGGGGGGAGCAGTACTTC. Translation: CASSLNRGEQYF.